A single sample gave rise to the 23 T cell receptor beta chains below, sequenced in a study of T cell responses to AZD1222 COVID-19 vaccine. Profiled with immunoSEQ multiplex PCR; TCRdb holds only in-frame clones, not every one. Found here are approximately 170,000 clones, 92% of them singletons; the top ten hold 0.9% to 1.2%. Sequencing was performed on peripheral blood, taken 28 days after the second AZD1222 dose. Receptor source: an adult who received the AZD1222 COVID-19 vaccine.

V gene TRBV18 combines with J gene TRBJ1-4; 9 nucleotides line up with TRBD1. The germline V gene has CDR1 KGHSH and CDR2 LQKENI. V lost 0 bases and J lost 6; bases outside the gene matches: 2. CDR3 length: 15 amino acids. The CDR3 reads CASSPPWTGDEKLFF. The CDR3 nucleotides read TGTGCCAGCTCACCACCGTGGACAGGGGATGAAAAACTGTTTTTT.

CDR3 sequence: CASSWGFQGQLGGYTF. The CDR3 bases are TGCGCCAGCAGCTGGGGATTCCAGGGGCAGCTTGGTGGCTACACCTTC. The genes are TRBV5-1 and TRBJ1-2, with a weak D call TRBD1 (6 bases). Trimming left V 3 bases short and J 7 bases short, with 22 bases between. Per germline, CDR1 SGHRS and CDR2 YFSETQ. There are 16 residues in the CDR3.

V usage is TRBV7-9 and J usage is TRBJ2-2; 8 bases align to TRBD1. From germline, CDR1 is SEHNR and CDR2 FQNEAQ (reference sequence). V shed 11 bases, J shed 0 bases, and the junction held 2 bases outside the gene matches. The CDR3 sequence is 13 residues long. This CDR3 reads CAGGQANTGELFF. CDR3 sequence (DNA): TGTGCCGGGGGACAGGCGAACACCGGGGAGCTGTTTTTT.

The rearrangement joins TRBV2 to TRBJ1-1, with D uncertain. Germline V CDR1 and CDR2: SNHLY, FYNNEI. This CDR3 has 14 residues. Trimming pared 8 bases from V and 4 bases from J, leaving 17 bases between. The DNA for the CDR3 is TGTGCCAGCGGAAGTGAAGGGTCGGGCACTGAAGCTTTCTTT. Encoded protein: CASGSEGSGTEAFF.

This clone was observed once. The chain carries TRBV4-1 and TRBJ1-1; weak D call: TRBD1 (6 bases). Deletions cut 3 bases from V and 1 base from J, with 9 bases between. Germline loops: CDR1 MGHRA, CDR2 YSYEKL. The CDR3 has 14 residues. The CDR3 sequence: CASSHGQQNTEAFF. In DNA, the CDR3 is TGCGCCAGCAGCCACGGACAGCAGAACACTGAAGCTTTCTTT.

CDR3 sequence (DNA): TGTGCCAGCAGCGCACGAAGCGAGTGGGGCGAGCAGTACTTC. Protein: CASSARSEWGEQYF. The V gene is TRBV13, the J gene TRBJ2-7; D not resolved. The CDR3 runs to 14 residues. CDR1 and CDR2 from the germline V gene are PRHDT and FYEKMQ (reference sequence). V shed 5 bases and J shed 6 bases, with 17 bases lying between them. The full variable domain, completed using reference TRBV13 and TRBJ2-7, is AAGVIQSPRHLIKEKRETATLKCYPIPRHDTVYWYQQGPGQDPQFLISFYEKMQSDKGSIPDRFSAQQFSDYHSELNMSSLELGDSALYFCASSARSEWGEQYFGPGTRLTVT.

V and J are TRBV10-3 and TRBJ2-1, with 10 bases identical to TRBD2. CDR3 length: 15 amino acids. Germline values: CDR1 ENHRY, CDR2 SYGVKD. The V gene end was trimmed by 0 bases and the J gene end by 5 bases; junction bases not matched to a gene: 1. CDR3 DNA: TGTGCCATCAGTGAGTCACTAGCGGGGAACAATGAGCAGTTCTTC. Translated: CAISESLAGNNEQFF.

CDR3 residues: CAPTRGDSADTQYF. The CDR3, as DNA: TGTGCCCCCACCCGGGGGGACTCGGCGGATACGCAGTATTTT. The chain links TRBV10-3 to TRBJ2-3; 7 bases are shared with TRBD2. V lost 11 bases and J lost 6; bases outside the gene matches: 14. Germline-derived CDR1 and CDR2 are ENHRY and SYGVKD. The CDR3 is 14 amino acids.

The CDR3 reads CASSYSGEDTEAFF. In nucleotides, the CDR3 is TGTGCCAGCAGTTACTCTGGGGAGGACACTGAAGCTTTCTTT. This chain uses TRBV6-5 with TRBJ1-1; unclear D gene. Trimming removed 0 bases from V and 3 bases from J, with 8 bases in between. The CDR3 is 14 amino acids. Germline CDR1 is MNHEY and CDR2 is SVGAGI.

This clone was recorded once. V gene TRBV2 combines with J gene TRBJ1-6; D is unresolved. Trimming removed 4 bases from V and 12 bases from J, with 7 bases in between. Germline V CDR1 and CDR2: SNHLY, FYNNEI. The CDR3 extends over 11 amino acids. Here the CDR3 reads CASSADGPLHF. The CDR3 nucleotides read TGTGCCAGCAGTGCGGACGGACCCCTCCACTTT.

The chain has TRBV2 and TRBJ2-2; the D gene could be TRBD1 or TRBD2 (5 bases each). This CDR3 has 16 amino acids. The V and J ends lost 4 bases and 0 bases respectively, with 12 bases between them. Germline V lookup: CDR1 SNHLY, CDR2 FYNNEI. The CDR3 DNA follows: TGTGCCAGCAGTGTCTCCGGGACGGCGAACACCGGGGAGCTGTTTTTT. Translated, it gives CASSVSGTANTGELFF.

The rearrangement joins TRBV7-9 to TRBJ2-6, with D hard to call. V lost 6 bases and J lost 5, with 8 bases in between. This CDR3 is built from 13 residues. Germline values: CDR1 SEHNR, CDR2 FQNEAQ (reference sequence). The DNA of the CDR3 is TGTGCCAGCAGTTCCACCCGGGCCAACGTCCTGACTTTC. Protein: CASSSTRANVLTF.

This clone was seen just once. The chain joins TRBV15 to TRBJ2-7; D is unclear. The CDR3 runs to 14 residues. The V end was cut by 1 base, the J end by 0 bases, with 7 bases between. CDR1 LNHNV and CDR2 YYDKDF come from the germline V gene (reference sequence). The CDR3: CATSRGGDSYEQYF. CDR3 nucleotides: TGTGCCACCAGCAGAGGTGGGGACTCCTACGAGCAGTACTTC.

The chain couples TRBV7-8 to TRBJ2-7, with 7 bases identical to TRBD2. Per the germline V gene, CDR1 is SGHVS and CDR2 is FQNEAQ. Trimming took 0 bases from V and 7 from J; bases not matched to a gene: 3. The CDR3 consists of 13 residues. The CDR3 reads CASSLAWGGEQYF. CDR3 nucleotide sequence: TGTGCCAGCAGCTTAGCGTGGGGGGGAGAGCAGTACTTC.

The chain links TRBV5-1 to TRBJ2-1; 15 bases match TRBD2. The trim removed 3 bases at V and 4 bases at J, leaving 5 bases unmatched. The CDR3 is 17 amino acids. Per germline, CDR1 SGHRS and CDR2 YFSETQ. The CDR3 here is CASSSIGLAGGYNEQFF. The CDR3 DNA follows: TGCGCCAGCAGCTCCATAGGACTAGCGGGGGGGTACAATGAGCAGTTCTTC.

The rearrangement links TRBV12-3 or TRBV12-4 to TRBJ1-2, with D possibly being TRBD1 (6 bases). V was cut by 5 bases and J by 4 bases, with 11 bases left in between. The CDR3 extends over 13 amino acids. CDR3 DNA sequence: TGTGCCAGCAGTCCACAGGGATCCTATGGCTACACCTTC. Translated, it gives CASSPQGSYGYTF.

This rearrangement joins TRBV27 to TRBJ2-1, with TRBD1 as a possible D gene (6 bases). This CDR3 comprises 14 residues. Per the germline V gene, CDR1 is MNHEY and CDR2 is SMNVEV (reference sequence). Trimming pared 4 bases from V and 7 bases from J, leaving 14 bases between. The CDR3 region has the DNA TGTGCCAGCAGTTCGGTGAAGGGGGTAAATGAGCAGTTCTTC. This codes for CASSSVKGVNEQFF.

The V call is TRBV7-6, the J call TRBJ1-2; TRBD1 might be the D (6 bases). The CDR3 sequence is 16 residues long. Germline V CDR1 and CDR2: SGHVS, FNYEAQ. Trimming shortened V by 5 bases and J by 4 bases, and 20 bases separated the two germline ends. CDR3: CASSQGGDRWGYGYTF. In DNA, the CDR3 is TGTGCCAGCAGCCAAGGGGGAGACAGGTGGGGCTATGGCTACACCTTC.

This sequence joins TRBV18 and TRBJ2-1, with 8 positions matching TRBD1. V gave up 6 bases and J gave up 4 bases; unmatched junction bases: 11. Looked up from germline, CDR1 is KGHSH and CDR2 is LQKENI. CDR3 length equals 16 residues. The CDR3 bases are TGTGCCAGCTCCCGTACGGGACAGGTTTTTTACAATGAGCAGTTCTTC. It translates to CASSRTGQVFYNEQFF.

The chain has TRBV19 and TRBJ1-4, with D maybe TRBD1 (5 bases). This CDR3 has 15 amino acids. Trimming took off 7 bases at V and 1 base at J, with 13 bases between the two ends. Per germline, CDR1 LNHDA and CDR2 SQIVND (reference sequence). This chain's CDR3 is CASKDSLGTNEKLFF. The CDR3 bases are TGTGCCAGTAAAGACAGCCTGGGAACTAATGAAAAACTGTTTTTT.

The chain combines TRBV12-3 or TRBV12-4 with TRBJ1-5; D is uncertain. There are 13 residues in the CDR3. Trimming left V 0 bases short and J 7 bases short, with 7 bases between. CDR3: CASSLAAPQPQHF. DNA of the CDR3: TGTGCCAGCAGTTTAGCGGCACCCCAGCCCCAGCATTTT.

This chain connects TRBV2 to TRBJ2-7, with TRBD1 as a possible D gene (6 bases). Trimming took off 2 bases at V and 5 bases at J, with 13 bases between the two ends. Germline V gene sequence: CDR1 SNHLY, CDR2 FYNNEI. The CDR3 contains 14 residues. CDR3 in amino acids: CASSESYRAHEQYF. The DNA of the CDR3 is TGTGCCAGCAGTGAATCTTACAGGGCCCACGAGCAGTACTTC.

The genes are TRBV27 and TRBJ1-2, with D possibly TRBD1 on 6 matching bases. The CDR3 is 13 amino acids. The germline gives CDR1 MNHEY, CDR2 SMNVEV (reference sequence). Between the trimmed V and J ends, which lost 4 bases and 6 bases, there was a span of 12 bases. Here the CDR3 reads CASSSFRGNGYTF. The DNA for the CDR3 is TGTGCCAGCAGTTCCTTCAGGGGAAATGGCTACACCTTC.